This T cell receptor beta chain was captured in a study of siplizumab effects on memory and regulatory T cells. Study-level findings and limits: Controls had 26.9% Treg-derived mappable alloreactive CD4+ clones on average, versus approximately 70% with siplizumab. Naive T cells appeared more diverse than memory cells and seemed to be major alloresponse contributors. Siplizumab caused a significant drop in alloreactive sequences traceable to unstimulated CD4+ memory cells.

About 1.1 x 10^5 TCR templates were measured in each sample. Produced via immunoSEQ multiplex PCR; TCRdb's table is partial and in-frame only. The sample consists of 90,000 to 120,000 clones, 94% of them appearing once. About this clone: Its antigen is unknown.

From germline, CDR1 is SGDLS and CDR2 YYNGEE. V lost 3 bases and J lost 5, with 11 bases in between. The CDR3 is 13 amino acids. The specimen sequenced was Tregs sorted from blood. This clonotype was sampled from a human donor in good health. The genes are TRBV9 and TRBJ2-5; the D is unclear. CDR3 in amino acids: CASSAGIRETQYF. CDR3 nucleotides: TGTGCCAGCAGCGCCGGAATAAGGGAGACCCAGTACTTC.